This TCR beta chain is from a study of blood T cell repertoires in COVID-19. Study in general: Acute and convalescent COVID-19 samples came from the United States, Italy and Spain. The cDNA or gDNA used as material had been derived from T cells, B-cell-depleted T cells, or PBMCs.

Clones were read by immunoSEQ multiplex PCR, and TCRdb kept only the in-frame ones, dropping some. The sample records 150,000 to 200,000 clones, about 80% being singletons. CDR1 is MGHDK, CDR2 SYGVNS, per germline. The ends were cut back, 8 bases at V and 5 bases at J, with 14 bases in the middle. The CDR3 consists of 13 residues. This clone was seen a few times. This TCR was sampled from a man between 25 and 39 years old with active or convalescent COVID-19. Sequenced input: peripheral blood. This chain connects TRBV25-1 to TRBJ2-3; TRBD2 is a possible D gene (5 bases). CDR3 loop: CASGLAGKDTQYF. The CDR3 nucleotides read TGTGCCAGCGGGTTGGCCGGGAAAGATACGCAGTATTTT.